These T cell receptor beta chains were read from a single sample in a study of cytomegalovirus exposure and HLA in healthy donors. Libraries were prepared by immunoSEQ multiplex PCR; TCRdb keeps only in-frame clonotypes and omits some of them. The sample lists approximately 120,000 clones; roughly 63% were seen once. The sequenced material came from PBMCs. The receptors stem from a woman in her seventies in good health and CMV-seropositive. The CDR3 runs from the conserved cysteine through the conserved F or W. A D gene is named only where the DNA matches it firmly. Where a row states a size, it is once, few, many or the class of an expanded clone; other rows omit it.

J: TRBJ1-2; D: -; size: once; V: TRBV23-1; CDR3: CASSPRRAGNDGYTF; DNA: TGCGCCAGCAGCCCCCGGAGGGCAGGGAATGATGGCTACACCTTC
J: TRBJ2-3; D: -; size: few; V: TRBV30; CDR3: CAWSVYSTDTQYF; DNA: TGTGCCTGGAGTGTGTATAGCACAGATACGCAGTATTTT
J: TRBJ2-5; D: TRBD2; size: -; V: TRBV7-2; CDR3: CASSLDRGTRAGTQYF; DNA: TGTGCCAGCAGCTTAGACCGAGGGACTAGAGCCGGGACCCAGTACTTC
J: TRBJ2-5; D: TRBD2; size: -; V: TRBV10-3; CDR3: CAISEGGSGGRFRETQYF; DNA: TGTGCCATCAGTGAGGGAGGTAGCGGGGGGAGGTTTCGAGAGACCCAGTACTTC
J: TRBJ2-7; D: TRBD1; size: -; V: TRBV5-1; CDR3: CASSPTQGTTYEQYF; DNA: TGCGCCAGCAGCCCAACACAGGGGACAACCTACGAGCAGTACTTC
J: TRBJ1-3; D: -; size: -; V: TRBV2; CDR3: CARQGFGNTIYF; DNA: TGTGCCAGACAGGGTTTCGGAAACACCATATATTTT
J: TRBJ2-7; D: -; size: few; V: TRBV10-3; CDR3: CAISESQVEQYF; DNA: TGTGCCATCAGTGAGTCCCAGGTCGAGCAGTACTTC
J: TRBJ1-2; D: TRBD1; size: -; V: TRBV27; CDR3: CASSSGTAEAAYGYTF; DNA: TGTGCCAGCAGTTCGGGGACAGCGGAGGCAGCCTATGGCTACACCTTC
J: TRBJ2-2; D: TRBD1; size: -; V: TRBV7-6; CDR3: CASSPRDRGITGELFF; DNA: TGTGCCAGCAGCCCTCGGGACAGGGGAATCACCGGGGAGCTGTTTTTT
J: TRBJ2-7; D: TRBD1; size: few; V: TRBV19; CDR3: CASSLQGVPYEQYF; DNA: TGTGCCAGTAGCCTACAGGGGGTCCCATACGAGCAGTACTTC
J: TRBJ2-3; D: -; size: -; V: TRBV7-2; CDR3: CASSLEAGVIDTQYF; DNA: TGTGCCAGCAGCTTAGAGGCAGGGGTGATAGATACGCAGTATTTT
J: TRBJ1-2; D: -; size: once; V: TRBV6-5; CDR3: CASSYSWTADYGYTF; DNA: TGTGCCAGCAGTTACTCTTGGACAGCAGACTATGGCTACACCTTC
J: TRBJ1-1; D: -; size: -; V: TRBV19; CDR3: CASSIGGGSNTEAFF; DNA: TGTGCCAGTAGTATAGGCGGGGGTTCGAACACTGAAGCTTTCTTT
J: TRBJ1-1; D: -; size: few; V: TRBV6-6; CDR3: CASSREDGTEAFF; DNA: TGTGCCAGCAGTCGCGAGGATGGTACTGAAGCTTTCTTT
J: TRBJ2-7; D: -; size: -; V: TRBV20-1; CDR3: CSASRIAEQYF; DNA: TGCAGTGCTAGTCGAATCGCGGAGCAGTACTTC
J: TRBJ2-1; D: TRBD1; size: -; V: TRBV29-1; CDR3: CSADRGSSYNEQFF; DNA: TGCAGCGCCGACAGGGGTTCCTCCTACAATGAGCAGTTCTTC
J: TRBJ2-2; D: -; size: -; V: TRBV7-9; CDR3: CASSYRAEGNTGELFF; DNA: TGTGCCAGCAGCTACCGGGCGGAGGGGAACACCGGGGAGCTGTTTTTT
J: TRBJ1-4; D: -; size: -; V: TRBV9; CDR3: CASSGPRGGAREKLFF; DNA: TGTGCCAGCAGCGGACCCCGGGGGGGGGCGCGTGAAAAACTGTTTTTT
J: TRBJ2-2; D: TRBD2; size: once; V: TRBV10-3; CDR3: CAISDPGLAGGNTGELFF; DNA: TGTGCCATCAGTGATCCGGGACTAGCGGGGGGAAACACCGGGGAGCTGTTTTTT
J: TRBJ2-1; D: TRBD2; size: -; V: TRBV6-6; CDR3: CASSPGTSGGNEQFF; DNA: TGTGCCAGCAGTCCCGGGACTAGCGGGGGCAATGAGCAGTTCTTC
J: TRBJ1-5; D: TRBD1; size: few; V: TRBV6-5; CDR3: CASRTGLNQPQHF; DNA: TGTGCCAGCCGGACAGGGCTCAATCAGCCCCAGCATTTT
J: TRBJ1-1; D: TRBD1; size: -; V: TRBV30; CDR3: CAWTRQGSLLNTEAFF; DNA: TGTGCCTGGACTCGACAGGGGTCCTTATTGAACACTGAAGCTTTCTTT
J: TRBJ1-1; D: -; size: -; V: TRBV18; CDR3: CASSPRDGSGNTEAFF; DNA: TGTGCCAGCTCACCGAGGGATGGGTCGGGGAACACTGAAGCTTTCTTT
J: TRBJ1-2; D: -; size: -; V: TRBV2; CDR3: CASLGLANYGYTF; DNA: TGTGCCAGTCTAGGATTAGCTAACTATGGCTACACCTTC
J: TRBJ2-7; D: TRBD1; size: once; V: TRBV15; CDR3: CATSDPGTGGYEQYF; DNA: TGTGCCACCAGCGATCCCGGGACAGGGGGCTACGAGCAGTACTTC
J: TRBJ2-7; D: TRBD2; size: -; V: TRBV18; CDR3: CASSPPGLATHEQYF; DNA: TGTGCCAGCTCACCACCGGGACTAGCTACCCACGAGCAGTACTTC
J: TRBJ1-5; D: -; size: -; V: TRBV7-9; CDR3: CASSLGQGGGNQPQHF; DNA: TGTGCCAGCAGCTTAGGTCAGGGTGGGGGCAATCAGCCCCAGCATTTT
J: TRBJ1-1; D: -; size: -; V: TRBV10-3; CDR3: CAINPGEGRGTEAFF; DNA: TGTGCCATCAATCCCGGGGAGGGCCGAGGGACTGAAGCTTTCTTT
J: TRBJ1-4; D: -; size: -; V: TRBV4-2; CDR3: CASSQDRHTPNEKLFF; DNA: TGTGCCAGCAGCCAAGATAGACACACTCCTAATGAAAAACTGTTTTTT
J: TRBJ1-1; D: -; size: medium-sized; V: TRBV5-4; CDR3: CASRSQGGGTEAFF; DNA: TGTGCCAGCAGATCCCAGGGAGGGGGCACTGAAGCTTTCTTT
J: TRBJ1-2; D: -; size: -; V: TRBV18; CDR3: CASSPQGGYGYTF; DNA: TGTGCCAGCTCACCACAGGGGGGGTATGGCTACACCTTC
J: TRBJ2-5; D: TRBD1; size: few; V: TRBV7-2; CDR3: CASSLFGTGQGSVKETQYF; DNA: TGTGCCAGCAGCTTATTCGGTACGGGACAGGGATCCGTCAAAGAGACCCAGTACTTC
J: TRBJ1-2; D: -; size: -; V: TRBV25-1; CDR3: CASSDLGPLEDYGYTF; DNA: TGTGCCAGCAGTGACTTGGGGCCTCTAGAGGACTATGGCTACACCTTC
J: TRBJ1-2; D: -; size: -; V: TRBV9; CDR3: CASSPVLAANYGYTF; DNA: TGTGCCAGCTCCCCCGTTTTGGCAGCTAACTATGGCTACACCTTC
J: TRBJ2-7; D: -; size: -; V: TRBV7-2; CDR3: CASSPPGYEQYF; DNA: TGTGCCAGCAGCCCCCCCGGCTACGAGCAGTACTTC
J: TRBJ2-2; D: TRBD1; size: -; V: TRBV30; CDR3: CACGTVDPGELFF; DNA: TGTGCCTGTGGGACAGTAGACCCCGGGGAGCTGTTTTTT
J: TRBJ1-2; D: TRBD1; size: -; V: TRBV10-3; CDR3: CAITDRGYGYTF; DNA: TGTGCCATCACCGACAGGGGTTATGGCTACACCTTC
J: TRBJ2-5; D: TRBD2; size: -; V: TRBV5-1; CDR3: CASSPRLAGAQETQYF; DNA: TGCGCCAGCAGCCCCAGACTAGCGGGAGCCCAAGAGACCCAGTACTTC
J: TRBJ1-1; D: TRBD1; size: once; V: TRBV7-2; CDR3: CASSSQGGMNTEAFF; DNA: TGTGCCAGCAGCTCACAGGGGGGGATGAACACTGAAGCTTTCTTT
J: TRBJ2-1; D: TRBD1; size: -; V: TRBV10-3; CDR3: CAISEPYLRDRGDEQFF; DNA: TGTGCCATCAGTGAGCCGTACCTCCGGGACAGGGGGGATGAGCAGTTCTTC
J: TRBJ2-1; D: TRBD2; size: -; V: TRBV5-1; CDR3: CASSRPGTSGGAIEQFF; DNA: TGCGCCAGCAGCCGTCCCGGGACTAGCGGGGGGGCTATCGAGCAGTTCTTC
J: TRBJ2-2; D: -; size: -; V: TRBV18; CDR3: CASSPTASNTGELFF; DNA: TGTGCCAGCTCACCGACAGCATCGAACACCGGGGAGCTGTTTTTT
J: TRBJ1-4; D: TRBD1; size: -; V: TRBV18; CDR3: CASSPSTGAGGTEKLFF; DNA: TGTGCCAGCTCACCGTCGACAGGGGCCGGCGGTACTGAAAAACTGTTTTTT
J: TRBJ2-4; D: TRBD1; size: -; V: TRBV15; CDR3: CATSRGVTGSDIQYF; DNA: TGTGCCACCAGCAGAGGGGTGACAGGGTCGGACATTCAGTACTTC
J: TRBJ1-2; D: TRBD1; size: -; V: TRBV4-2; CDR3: CASSQEPGQGALFYGYTF; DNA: TGTGCCAGCAGCCAAGAGCCGGGACAGGGGGCACTATTCTATGGCTACACCTTC
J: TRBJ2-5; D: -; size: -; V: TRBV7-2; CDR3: CASSRDLQETQYF; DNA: TGTGCCAGCAGTCGGGACTTGCAAGAGACCCAGTACTTC
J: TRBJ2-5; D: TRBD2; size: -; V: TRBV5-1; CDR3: CASSLMTSGGPQETQYF; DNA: TGCGCCAGCAGCTTGATGACTAGCGGGGGGCCACAAGAGACCCAGTACTTC
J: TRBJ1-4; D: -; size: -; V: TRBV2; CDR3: CASRFGQPSGTNEKLFF; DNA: TGTGCCAGCAGGTTCGGACAGCCTTCGGGGACTAATGAAAAACTGTTTTTT
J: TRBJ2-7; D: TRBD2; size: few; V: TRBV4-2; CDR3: CASSPSGSSYEQYF; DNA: TGTGCCAGCAGCCCTAGCGGGAGCTCCTACGAGCAGTACTTC